This TCR beta chain was profiled in a study of cytomegalovirus exposure and HLA in healthy donors. For the study at large: Around 81% of 350 to 400 genotyped donors fell in the Caucasian-associated ancestry cluster.

Trimming cost V 4 bases and J 3 bases, with 15 bases left between them. The CDR3 runs 15 residues. Germline-derived CDR1 and CDR2 are MGHRA and YSYEKL. This clone was counted a few times. The study ran its PCR with 60 Vbeta and 13 Jbeta primers. Clones were sequenced by immunoSEQ multiplex PCR, and TCRdb holds only the in-frame ones, with some missing. There are about 140,000 clones in the sample; more than 60% occur only once, and 3.3% lies in the top ten. Source material: PBMCs. J is TRBJ1-1 and V is TRBV4-1; D remains unclear. The sequence was obtained from a man in his forties or fifties in good health and CMV-seronegative. The CDR3 DNA follows: TGCGCCAGCAGCCTTTCCTCCGAGGTAGACACTGAAGCTTTCTTT. It encodes CASSLSSEVDTEAFF.